This TCR beta chain was sequenced for a study of beta chain features in type 1 diabetes. Study-level points and caveats: Patients showed naive, central memory and Treg TCRB repertoires that appeared more similar than those of healthy donors. With patients and controls alike, PCR might favor shorter templates to an equal degree.

Reverse transcribing all isolated RNA meant expressed TCRB transcripts were sequenced. Sequencing used immunoSEQ multiplex PCR; TCRdb keeps in-frame clones, though not all of them. Of under 400,000 clones listed, around 12% are singletons. Only a few counts were recorded for this clone. Its antigen is unknown. Via the markers CD45RO/CCR7/CD25/CD127/CD95/CD27, stem cell-like memory, regulatory, central memory and naive CD4+ cells were sorted. Per germline, CDR1 MNHNS and CDR2 SASEGT. CDR3 length: 14 amino acids. Trimming at V came to 6 bases and at J to 4 bases, leaving 8 bases not matched to a gene. This clonotype was obtained from a man younger than 35 in good health. The chain combines TRBV6-1 with TRBJ2-5; TRBD1 aligns across 7 bases. The sequenced sample consisted of naive CD4+ T cells from blood. The CDR3 is CASRKHRGGETQYF. CDR3 bases: TGTGCCAGCAGAAAACACAGGGGTGGAGAGACCCAGTACTTC.